This T cell receptor beta chain was identified in a study of OX40 agonist ivuxolimab in advanced cancers. V was cut by 5 bases and J by 4 bases, with 12 bases left in between. CDR1 LNHDA and CDR2 SQIVND come from the germline V gene (reference sequence). This CDR3 has 14 residues. Profiled with immunoSEQ multiplex PCR; TCRdb holds only in-frame clones, not every one. The sample consists of roughly 50,000 clones, almost 85% of them appearing once. The sequencing used CD4+ or CD8+ T cells sorted from blood, collected in a trial of the OX40 agonist ivuxolimab. The sequence came from an adult with an advanced solid tumor such as melanoma, head and neck, liver or kidney cancer. The chain couples TRBV19 to TRBJ2-1; no clear D gene. In DNA form, the CDR3 reads TGTGCCAGTAGTGACTGGACGGATTACAATGAGCAGTTCTTC. This gives the protein CASSDWTDYNEQFF.